The 10 T cell receptor beta chains reported below all come from one sample, sequenced in a study of cytomegalovirus exposure and HLA in healthy donors. Primers included in the PCR were 60 Vbeta and 13 Jbeta primers. The repertoire was sequenced with immunoSEQ multiplex PCR; TCRdb's copy has only in-frame clones and lacks some. The profile shows around 180,000 clones, roughly 82% of them singletons. Sequencing was performed on PBMCs. The receptor source for this set is a girl aged 2 to 9 in good health and CMV-seropositive.

For this clone: The same CDR3 also results from other DNA sequences found in this sample. The V gene is TRBV6-1, the J gene TRBJ1-5, with 7 bases matching TRBD1. Per the germline V gene, CDR1 is MNHNS and CDR2 is SASEGT. The CDR3 extends over 15 amino acids. The V and J ends lost 5 bases and 2 bases, in that order; junction bases with no gene match: 6. The CDR3 DNA reads TGTGCCAGCAGTCCCGACAGGGCCGGCAATCAGCCCCAGCATTTT. Translating it yields CASSPDRAGNQPQHF.

This chain uses TRBV7-2 with TRBJ1-5; D is perhaps TRBD1 (5 bases). With 6 bases removed from V and 2 bases from J, the gap between germline ends came to 17 bases. In germline, CDR1 is SGHTA, CDR2 FQGNSA. CDR3 length: 16 residues. In DNA, the CDR3 is TGTGCCAGCAGTCCCCAGTCGACAGTGGGCAATCAGCCCCAGCATTTT. The encoded protein is CASSPQSTVGNQPQHF.

This clone was seen just once. The chain links TRBV4-1 to TRBJ2-1; 7 bases fit TRBD2. The CDR3 has 18 amino acids. The germline CDR1 and CDR2 sequences are MGHRA and YSYEKL. The trim removed 0 bases at V and 9 bases at J, leaving 17 bases unmatched. CDR3 in DNA: TGCGCCAGCAGCCAAGATAGGTGGTTGCGGGAGTCCACCGGTGAGCAGTTCTTC. Translated: CASSQDRWLRESTGEQFF.

This chain links TRBV4-1 with TRBJ2-7; TRBD2 is a possible D gene (5 bases). Trimming took off 0 bases at V and 1 base at J, with 16 bases between the two ends. The germline V gene encodes CDR1 MGHRA and CDR2 YSYEKL. The CDR3 is made up of 17 amino acids. In DNA form, the CDR3 reads TGCGCCAGCAGCCAAGACTATGGAGGCAGGTCTTCCTACGAGCAGTACTTC. Translating gives CASSQDYGGRSSYEQYF.

The rearrangement uses TRBV15 and TRBJ2-1; 9 nucleotides agree with TRBD1. The CDR3 loop spans 18 amino acids. Germline CDR1 reads LNHNV; CDR2 reads YYDKDF (reference sequence). V lost 1 base and J lost 4; bases outside the gene matches: 11. CDR3 DNA: TGTGCCACCAGCAGAGCCCTTCGACAGGGGGAGTTATACAATGAGCAGTTCTTC. This encodes CATSRALRQGELYNEQFF.

V and J are TRBV9 and TRBJ2-5; tentative D call: TRBD2 (7 bases). The CDR3 has 15 amino acids. The germline V gene has CDR1 SGDLS and CDR2 YYNGEE. Trimming removed 0 bases at V and 5 bases at J, with 14 bases between. The DNA for the CDR3 is TGTGCCAGCAGCGTAGCCCCGGGGGGCGTGGAGACCCAGTACTTC. Its translation: CASSVAPGGVETQYF.

V and J are TRBV19 and TRBJ2-5, with 7 bases lining up with TRBD2. V lost 6 bases to trimming and J lost 5 bases; unmatched junction nucleotides: 9. CDR1 and CDR2 from the germline V gene are LNHDA and SQIVND (reference sequence). The CDR3 has 14 amino acids. The CDR3 region is CASSRAGPGETQYF. The CDR3 nucleotides read TGTGCCAGTAGCAGAGCGGGACCTGGGGAGACCCAGTACTTC.

This sequence joins TRBV6-6 and TRBJ2-7; tentative D call: TRBD2 (5 bases). Per germline, CDR1 MNHNY and CDR2 SVGAGI (reference sequence). The CDR3 contains 15 residues. V was shortened by 0 bases and J by 2 bases, with 11 bases between the two germline ends. The DNA of the CDR3 is TGTGCCAGCAGTTACTCGAGGACTGTTGCCTACGAGCAGTACTTC. It is translated as CASSYSRTVAYEQYF.

This chain links TRBV28 with TRBJ1-5; maybe TRBD1 (6 bases). The germline V and J ends were trimmed by 5 bases and 2 bases, with 10 bases remaining between them. Germline V gene data show CDR1 as MDHEN and CDR2 as SYDVKM. The CDR3 spans 14 residues. CDR3 DNA: TGTGCCAGCAGTAAAAGACAGGGCAATCAGCCCCAGCATTTT. This translates into CASSKRQGNQPQHF.

At least ten counts were recorded for this clone. The V and J genes are TRBV4-2 and TRBJ2-7, with a weak D call TRBD1 (5 bases). The germline gives CDR1 LGHNA, CDR2 YNFKEQ. The CDR3 is 15 amino acids. V lost 1 base and J lost 1, with 11 bases in between. The CDR3: CASSQAQGNSYEQYF. CDR3 in DNA: TGTGCCAGCAGCCAAGCCCAGGGTAATTCCTACGAGCAGTACTTC.